This entry is about one TCR beta chain. Its antigen is still unknown. Method: immunoSEQ multiplex PCR; TCRdb's copy keeps in-frame clones and lacks some. The sample has 150,000 or so clones, 80% to 90% seen once. This entry comes from a study of T cell responses to AZD1222 COVID-19 vaccine. Study results and limitations: Donors were mostly white British, more females; clonal diversity possibly underestimated. Regions 160-218 and 743-854 held dominance among vaccine-associated CD4 TCRs, which spanned spike.

The receptor's source is an adult in good health. Sequenced here: peripheral blood, sampled on day 0 of AZD1222 vaccination.

Here the CDR3 reads CASSSGTSGRGLEQYF. The CDR3, as DNA: TGTGCCAGCAGCTCGGGGACTAGCGGGCGGGGTCTTGAGCAGTACTTC. The rearrangement links TRBV7-2 to TRBJ2-7; 12 bases match TRBD2. The CDR3 spans 16 residues. The V gene's germline CDR1 is SGHTA and CDR2 FQGNSA. V lost 4 bases to trimming and J lost 7 bases; unmatched junction nucleotides: 11.